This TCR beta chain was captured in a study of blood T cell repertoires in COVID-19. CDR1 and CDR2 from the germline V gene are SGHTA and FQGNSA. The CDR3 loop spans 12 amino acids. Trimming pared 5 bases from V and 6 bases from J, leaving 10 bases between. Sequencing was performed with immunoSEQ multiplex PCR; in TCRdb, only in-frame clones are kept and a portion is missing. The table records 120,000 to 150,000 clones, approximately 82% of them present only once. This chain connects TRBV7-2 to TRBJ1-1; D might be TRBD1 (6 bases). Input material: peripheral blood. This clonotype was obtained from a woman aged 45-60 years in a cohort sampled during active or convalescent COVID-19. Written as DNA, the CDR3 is TGTGCCAGCAGCCGAAACAGGGCTGAAGCTTTCTTT. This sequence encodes CASSRNRAEAFF. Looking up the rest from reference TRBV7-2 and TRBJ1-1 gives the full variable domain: GAGVSQSPSNKVTEKGKDVELRCDPISGHTALYWYRQSLGQGLEFLIYFQGNSAPDKSGLPSDRFSAERTGGSVSTLTIQRTQQEDSAVYLCASSRNRAEAFFGQGTRLTVV.